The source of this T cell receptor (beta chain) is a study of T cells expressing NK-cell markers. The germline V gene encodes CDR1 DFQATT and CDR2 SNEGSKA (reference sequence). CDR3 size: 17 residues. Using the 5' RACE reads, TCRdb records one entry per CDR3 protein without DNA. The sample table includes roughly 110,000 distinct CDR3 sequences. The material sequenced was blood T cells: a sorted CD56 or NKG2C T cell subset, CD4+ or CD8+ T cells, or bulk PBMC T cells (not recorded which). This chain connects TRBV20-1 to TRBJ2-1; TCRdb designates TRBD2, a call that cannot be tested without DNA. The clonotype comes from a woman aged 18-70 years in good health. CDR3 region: CSARDRELSVFYNEQFF.